A single T cell receptor (beta chain) is shown here with its context. Its antigen remains unidentified. No clone much larger than this one lies a single base away; base qualities are absent. The data stem from a study of T cell changes during pregnancy in multiple sclerosis (dated by TCRdb to about 2019). Turning to the overall study: Changes in the T cell repertoire over the course of pregnancy were examined in this study in women with multiple sclerosis.

Library construction relied on the immunoSEQ multiplex PCR assay. The table comes from immuneACCESS by way of TCRdb, which keeps in-frame sequences with V and J called. Part of the clones is missing from these tables; in studies checked, under half for an unresolved V gene and the rest for unknown reasons. A total of more than 85,000 clones appear in this sample, over 85% of them only once. The ten largest account for around 1.7% of the sample. Cut back by 4 bases and 7 bases, the V and J ends lie 14 bases apart. The germline V gene supplies CDR1 MGHRA and CDR2 YSYEKL. The CDR3, from cysteine to phenylalanine, totals 14 residues. Here the CDR3 DNA is all that survives: 42 bases in frame from base 1.

This receptor was obtained from a female donor in good health, enrolled as a control in a pregnancy study. Sequencing was performed on peripheral blood, taken after pregnancy. This receptor chain uses TRBV4-1 and TRBJ2-1; TRBD2 is a weak D gene call, 7 bases matching. The DNA sequence is given as TGCGCCAGCAGCCCGAGGGGGACTAATAATGAGCAGTTCTTC. This encodes CASSPRGTNNEQFF.